A single sample is the source of the 13 T cell receptor beta chains below, sequenced in a study of T cell changes during pregnancy in multiple sclerosis. The assay was immunoSEQ multiplex PCR, and TCRdb's table has in-frame clones only and misses some. The sample gives about 67,000 clones, 91% of which show up once; about 2.3% is in the top ten. Sequenced here: peripheral blood, sampled in the first trimester of pregnancy. These receptors all come from a female donor with multiple sclerosis, enrolled in a pregnancy study.

The sample holds one count of this clone. The J gene is TRBJ2-7, the V gene TRBV6-1, with D possibly being TRBD1 (5 bases). The germline CDR1 and CDR2 sequences are MNHNS and SASEGT. The V end was cut by 2 bases, the J end by 3 bases, with 14 bases between. The CDR3 length is 15 residues. CDR3 protein: CASSELEGAGYEQYF. DNA for the CDR3: TGTGCCAGCAGTGAACTTGAAGGGGCTGGCTACGAGCAGTACTTC.

The rearrangement links TRBV27 to TRBJ1-5; D is undetermined. Germline CDR1 is MNHEY and CDR2 is SMNVEV (reference sequence). Trimming removed 0 bases at V and 0 bases at J, with 12 bases between. This CDR3 region has 17 residues. The chain's CDR3 is CASSLSVPRFSNQPQHF. The CDR3 nucleotides read TGTGCCAGCAGTTTATCGGTCCCGCGGTTTAGCAATCAGCCCCAGCATTTT.

The CDR3 loop is CATSPLGQGGNTIYF. CDR3 nucleotide sequence: TGTGCCACCAGCCCCCTCGGACAGGGAGGAAACACCATATATTTT. The V call is TRBV15, the J call TRBJ1-3; 8 bases agree with TRBD1. Germline trimming cut 5 bases from V and 4 bases from J; bases unmatched to any gene: 7. This CDR3 region has 15 residues. Germline loops: CDR1 LNHNV, CDR2 YYDKDF (reference sequence).

The chain combines TRBV2 with TRBJ1-2, with D possibly matching TRBD1 (5 bases). The CDR3 is 11 amino acids. Germline V gene data show CDR1 as SNHLY and CDR2 as FYNNEI. Trimming took 11 bases from V and 7 from J, leaving 14 bases between them. The CDR3 loop is CALHPGGGYTF. For the CDR3, the DNA is TGTGCCTTACACCCGGGGGGTGGCTACACCTTC.

In the case of this clone: This same CDR3 is encoded by further DNA sequences in the sample. The gene calls are TRBV6-6 and TRBJ2-5; D is possibly TRBD2 (5 bases). The CDR3 is made up of 15 amino acids. Looked up from germline, CDR1 is MNHNY and CDR2 is SVGAGI (reference sequence). V lost 6 bases to trimming and J lost 3 bases, with 17 bases between them. The CDR3 coding sequence is TGTGCCAGCAGGGACTGGGATAGGACTGAAGAGACCCAGTACTTC. Its translation: CASRDWDRTEETQYF.

CDR3 sequence (DNA): TGTGCCAGCATGGGTGGGGGCGGTAGCTCGGATGAAAAACTGTTTTTT. Translating it yields CASMGGGGSSDEKLFF. This chain links TRBV6-6 with TRBJ1-4, with a weak D call TRBD1 (6 bases). V was shortened by 7 bases and J by 6 bases, with 21 bases between the two germline ends. CDR3 size: 16 residues. Germline V gives CDR1 MNHNY, CDR2 SVGAGI (reference sequence).

This chain uses TRBV27 with TRBJ2-7, with D possibly TRBD1 on 5 matching bases. This CDR3 contains 13 residues. CDR1 is MNHEY, CDR2 SMNVEV, per germline (reference sequence). The V end lost 3 bases, the J end lost 6 bases, and 12 bases lay between the germline ends. CDR3 sequence (DNA): TGTGCCAGCAGTTTTAGGGGTCCTTTCGAGCAGTACTTC. Its translation: CASSFRGPFEQYF.

This chain joins TRBV9 and TRBJ2-2, with D perhaps TRBD2 (6 bases). The CDR3 is 15 amino acids. Germline V gene sequence: CDR1 SGDLS, CDR2 YYNGEE. Trimming stripped 4 bases from V and 8 bases from J, with 18 bases between. The DNA of the CDR3 is TGTGCCAGCAGCCCCATGGGACTGATAGGAGGGGAGCTGTTTTTT. Translated, it gives CASSPMGLIGGELFF. The full variable domain, its missing parts supplied by reference TRBV9 and TRBJ2-2, is DSGVTQTPKHLITATGQRVTLRCSPRSGDLSVYWYQQSLDQGLQFLIQYYNGEERAKGNILERFSAQQFPDLHSELNLSSLELGDSALYFCASSPMGLIGGELFFGEGSRLTVL.

The chain joins TRBV19 to TRBJ1-4, with 11 bases that match TRBD1. Trimming at V came to 8 bases and at J to 0 bases, leaving 8 bases not matched to a gene. CDR3 length: 17 amino acids. Germline-derived CDR1 and CDR2 are LNHDA and SQIVND (reference sequence). The CDR3 loop is CASSPPGQGATNEKLFF. The CDR3 DNA reads as TGTGCCAGTTCCCCCCCGGGACAGGGGGCAACTAATGAAAAACTGTTTTTT.

J is TRBJ1-1 and V is TRBV2, with a weak D call TRBD1 (5 bases). The V gene lost 5 bases and the J gene lost 11 bases, with 21 bases spanning the gap. This CDR3 is 14 amino acids long. Looked up from germline, CDR1 is SNHLY and CDR2 is FYNNEI. This chain's CDR3 is CASSHRDYNLGAFF. CDR3 nucleotide sequence: TGTGCCAGCAGTCACCGGGACTATAACCTAGGGGCTTTCTTT.

The rearrangement links TRBV27 to TRBJ1-1, with TRBD1 as a possible D gene (6 bases). Germline values: CDR1 MNHEY, CDR2 SMNVEV (reference sequence). Between the trimmed V and J ends, which lost 5 bases and 4 bases, there was a span of 11 bases. The CDR3 covers 13 residues. CDR3 nucleotide sequence: TGTGCCAGCAGTGGCGACAGGATCACTGAAGCTTTCTTT. It codes for CASSGDRITEAFF.

This clone was detected once. This sequence joins TRBV5-1 and TRBJ2-5; the D gene is possibly TRBD2 (5 bases). Germline lookup yields CDR1 SGHRS and CDR2 YFSETQ. Trimming shortened V by 0 bases and J by 3 bases, and 6 bases separated the two germline ends. The CDR3 has 13 amino acids. The CDR3 loop is CASSLVGEETQYF. The CDR3 DNA follows: TGCGCCAGCAGCTTGGTGGGAGAAGAGACCCAGTACTTC.

The chain carries TRBV30 and TRBJ2-5, with TRBD2 matching over 15 bases. CDR1 and CDR2 (germline): GTSNPN, SVGIG (reference sequence). J was trimmed by 5 bases and V by 7 bases; bases with no gene match: 14. The CDR3 covers 17 residues. For the CDR3, the DNA is TGTGCCTCGAATCCCCGGACTAGCGGGAGGGCCTGGGAGACCCAGTACTTC. It specifies CASNPRTSGRAWETQYF.